One sample yielded the 19 T cell receptor beta chains listed below, sequenced in a study of T cells in Graves' hyperthyroidism and ophthalmopathy. RNA transcripts gave rise to amplified TCR beta CDR3 regions. HTBI primers were the set used in a first-round RT-PCR of the TCR CDR3. TCRdb ran MiXCR on the multiplex PCR reads and lists one entry per CDR3 protein. This sample has about 360,000 distinct CDR3 sequences, with less than 15% found just once. The sequenced material came from blood. Every receptor here comes from a young woman with Graves' hyperthyroidism.

Many counts were recorded for this clonotype. This chain uses TRBV6-1 with TRBJ2-7, with 7 bases that match TRBD1. Germline loops: CDR1 MNHNS, CDR2 SASEGT. Unmatched junction bases numbered 6, after V lost 7 bases and J lost 3 bases. CDR3 length: 13 residues. The CDR3 coding sequence is TGTGCCAGCAATTCTGACAGGGACTACGAGCAGTACTTC. Protein: CASNSDRDYEQYF.

This chain uses TRBV19 with TRBJ1-1; D perhaps matches TRBD1 (6 bases). The CDR3 extends over 16 amino acids. Between the trimmed V and J ends, which lost 9 bases and 2 bases, there was a span of 22 bases. Germline V CDR1 and CDR2: LNHDA, SQIVND (reference sequence). The CDR3 reads CASLDSGRGSNTEAFF. In DNA, the CDR3 is TGTGCCAGCCTGGACAGCGGGCGAGGTAGCAACACTGAAGCTTTCTTT.

This clonotype was counted many times. This sequence joins TRBV15 and TRBJ2-3, with D perhaps being TRBD1 or TRBD2 (5 bases each). The CDR3 runs 15 residues. V gave up 1 base and J gave up 4 bases, with 12 bases separating them. Germline V CDR1 and CDR2: LNHNV, YYDKDF (reference sequence). The CDR3 is CATSRGGVGSDTQYF. Written as DNA, the CDR3 is TGTGCCACCAGCAGAGGAGGGGTGGGGTCAGATACGCAGTATTTT.

At least ten counts were recorded for this clonotype. The chain combines TRBV6-1 with TRBJ2-7; 9 bases match TRBD2. The CDR3 runs 19 residues. Trimming cost V 0 bases and J 0 bases; bases outside gene matches: 12. From germline, CDR1 is MNHNS and CDR2 SASEGT. In DNA, the CDR3 is TGTGCCAGCAGTGAAGCGCGTGGTAGCGGGGGCCTTAGCTCCTACGAGCAGTACTTC. Amino acid sequence: CASSEARGSGGLSSYEQYF.

The CDR3: CASSLRTGDEKLFF. The CDR3 nucleotides are TGTGCCAGCAGCCTCCGGACAGGGGATGAAAAACTGTTTTTT. The chain carries TRBV9 and TRBJ1-4; 9 nucleotides match TRBD1. The V gene end was trimmed by 4 bases and the J gene end by 6 bases; junction bases not matched to a gene: 4. CDR3 length: 14 residues. The germline CDR1 and CDR2 sequences are SGDLS and YYNGEE.

Only a few counts were recorded for this clonotype. CDR3 residues: CASSSRGQGNYEQYF. The CDR3 DNA follows: TGTGCCAGCAGCTCCCGGGGACAGGGGAATTACGAGCAGTACTTC. V and J are TRBV7-2 and TRBJ2-7, with 10 bases aligning to TRBD1. After removal of 4 bases from V and 4 bases from J, the junction contained 7 bases not matched to a gene. This CDR3 region has 15 residues. Germline CDR1 reads SGHTA; CDR2 reads FQGNSA.

This clonotype was seen at least ten times. The chain combines TRBV28 with TRBJ2-7; 9 bases agree with TRBD2. The germline V gene has CDR1 MDHEN and CDR2 SYDVKM. The length of the CDR3 is 14 residues. After removal of 1 base from V and 5 bases from J, the junction contained 3 bases not matched to a gene. The chain's CDR3 is CASSLLAGANEQYF. DNA of the CDR3: TGTGCCAGCAGTTTATTAGCGGGAGCCAACGAGCAGTACTTC.

In this sample, this clonotype turned up many times. The rearrangement links TRBV20-1 to TRBJ1-5, with a possible D match to TRBD1 (6 bases). Germline assignment: CDR1 DFQATT and CDR2 SNEGSKA (reference sequence). V was clipped by 5 bases and J by 6 bases, with 14 bases between them. CDR3 size: 13 residues. As DNA, the CDR3 is TGCAGTGCTGGAACAGGGTCGGGTCAGCCCCAGCATTTT. It codes for CSAGTGSGQPQHF.

As regards this clonotype: The junction does not match germline at one end; this may be a read error. The chain carries TRBV6-2 or TRBV6-3 and TRBJ1-2; D is unresolved. CDR1 MNHEY and CDR2 SVGEGT come from the germline V gene. CDR3 length: 11 amino acids. CDR3 sequence reads: CASGGNYGNTF. For the CDR3, the DNA is TGTGCCAGCGGCGGGAACTATGGCAACACCTTC.

The genes are TRBV29-1 and TRBJ1-3; D is ambiguous. This CDR3 is built from 13 residues. Trimming cost V 4 bases and J 0 bases, with 7 bases left between them. The germline gives CDR1 SQVTM, CDR2 ANQGSEA. The CDR3 sequence: CSVVVDSGNTIYF. CDR3 nucleotides: TGCAGCGTTGTAGTAGACTCTGGAAACACCATATATTTT. The complete variable domain, with remaining parts taken from reference TRBV29-1 and TRBJ1-3, reads SAVISQKPSRDICQRGTSLTIQCQVDSQVTMMFWYRQQPGQSLTLIATANQGSEATYESGFVIDKFPISRPNLTFSTLTVSNMSPEDSSIYLCSVVVDSGNTIYFGEGSWLTVV.

At least ten counts were recorded for this clonotype. V is TRBV27 and J is TRBJ2-5; D perhaps matches TRBD2 (6 bases). V lost 2 bases to trimming and J lost 5 bases, with 18 bases between them. Germline lookup yields CDR1 MNHEY and CDR2 SMNVEV (reference sequence). This CDR3 contains 16 residues. The CDR3: CASSLGGTFPWETQYF. CDR3 sequence (DNA): TGTGCCAGCAGTTTAGGGGGGACCTTTCCGTGGGAGACCCAGTACTTC.

This clonotype was seen ten or more times. The chain combines TRBV28 with TRBJ2-3; D call uncertain. Germline CDR1 MDHEN, CDR2 SYDVKM. V was pared by 5 bases and J by 6 bases, with 6 bases between. This CDR3 region has 11 residues. For the CDR3, the DNA is TGTGCCAGCAGTCACGGTGATACGCAGTATTTT. This translates into CASSHGDTQYF.

The chain combines TRBV3-2 with TRBJ2-1; TRBD2 reflects the table's D call only, with no check against the DNA. TRBV3-2 represents a pseudogene. The CDR3 spans 17 residues. This CDR3 is CASSQVPPRGAYNEQFF. The DNA for the CDR3 is TGTGCCAGCAGCCAAGTTCCTCCGCGCGGGGCCTACAATGAGCAGTTCTTC.

This clonotype was detected once. This may arise from a read error, as a much more abundant clone is one base away. The chain combines TRBV6-9 with TRBJ1-1, with D possibly matching TRBD1 (6 bases). CDR1 MNHGY and CDR2 SVAAGI come from the germline V gene. This CDR3 is built from 16 residues. The CDR3: CASSLALGQGNAEAFF. The CDR3 nucleotides read TGTGCCAGCAGTTTGGCCTTGGGGCAGGGGAACGCTGAAGCTTTCTTT.

This clonotype has ten or more counts. This CDR3 is CASRLTGTNTEAFF. DNA of the CDR3: TGCGCCAGCAGGTTGACAGGAACGAACACTGAAGCTTTCTTT. The V gene is TRBV4-1, the J gene TRBJ1-1; weak D call: TRBD1 (6 bases). V dropped 6 bases and J dropped 1 base, with 12 bases sitting between them. The CDR3 length is 14 residues. Germline V lookup: CDR1 MGHRA, CDR2 YSYEKL.

This clonotype was seen many times. DNA for the CDR3: TGCAGTGCGGACGACAGGGGTTACAATCAGCCCCAGCATTTT. It codes for CSADDRGYNQPQHF. V gene TRBV20-1 combines with J gene TRBJ1-5, with 8 bases lining up with TRBD1. The germline CDR1 and CDR2 sequences are DFQATT and SNEGSKA (reference sequence). The V segment lost 6 bases and the J segment 3 bases; nucleotides outside the gene matches: 7. CDR3 length: 14 residues.

This clonotype showed up many times. The chain has TRBV20-1 and TRBJ2-7, with 8 bases matching TRBD1. The CDR3 totals 14 residues. V was pared by 0 bases and J by 5 bases, with 6 bases of the junction left unmatched. Germline-derived CDR1 and CDR2 are DFQATT and SNEGSKA (reference sequence). This CDR3 reads CSAREGTGPNEQYF. The CDR3 DNA sequence: TGCAGTGCTAGAGAGGGGACAGGACCTAACGAGCAGTACTTC.

As concerns this clonotype: A much larger clone differs by one base, so this may be a read error. The chain recombines TRBV19 with TRBJ2-1; D might be TRBD1 (5 bases). This CDR3 has 15 amino acids. The V gene's germline CDR1 is LNHDA and CDR2 SQIVND (reference sequence). CDR3 nucleotides: TGTGCCAATAGTACCTCCGCGGACACGTACAATGAGCAGTTCTTC. It codes for CANSTSADTYNEQFF.

This clonotype occurred many times. The V and J genes are TRBV12-3 or TRBV12-4 and TRBJ2-3, with D possibly TRBD1 on 6 matching bases. The V end lost 2 bases, the J end lost 5 bases, and 17 bases lay between the germline ends. The CDR3 consists of 16 residues. CDR3 sequence (DNA): TGTGCCAGCAGTTTAAACCCCACAGGGTTGGGAGATACGCAGTATTTT. Protein sequence: CASSLNPTGLGDTQYF.